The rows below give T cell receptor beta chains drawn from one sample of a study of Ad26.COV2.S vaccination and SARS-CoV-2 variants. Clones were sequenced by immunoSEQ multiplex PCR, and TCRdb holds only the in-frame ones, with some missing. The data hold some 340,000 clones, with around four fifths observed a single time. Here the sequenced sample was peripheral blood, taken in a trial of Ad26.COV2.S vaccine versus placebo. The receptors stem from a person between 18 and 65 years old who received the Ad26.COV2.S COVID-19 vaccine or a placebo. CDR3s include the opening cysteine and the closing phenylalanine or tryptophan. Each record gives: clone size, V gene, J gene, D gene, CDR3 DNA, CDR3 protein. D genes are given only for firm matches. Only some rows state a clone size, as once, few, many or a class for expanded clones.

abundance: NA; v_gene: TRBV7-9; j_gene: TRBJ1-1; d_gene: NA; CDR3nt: TGTGCCAGCTTGCGGGCGACTGAAGCTTTCTTT; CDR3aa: CASLRATEAFF
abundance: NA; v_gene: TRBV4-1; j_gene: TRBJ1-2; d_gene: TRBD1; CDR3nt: TGCGCCAGCAGCCGCCGATTACAGGGGTTCTACACCTTC; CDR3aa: CASSRRLQGFYTF
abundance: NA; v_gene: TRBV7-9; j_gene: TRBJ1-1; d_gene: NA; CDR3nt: TGTGCCAGCAGCTTCGTCGGGCGGTTGAACACTGAAGCTTTCTTT; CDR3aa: CASSFVGRLNTEAFF
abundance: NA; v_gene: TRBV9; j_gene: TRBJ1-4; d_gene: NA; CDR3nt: TGTGCCAGCAGCGTAGAGGGGGGCTGGGAGGAAAAACTGTTTTTT; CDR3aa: CASSVEGGWEEKLFF
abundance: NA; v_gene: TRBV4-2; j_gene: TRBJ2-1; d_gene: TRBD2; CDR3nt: TGTGCCAGCAGCCAAGATCGAACTAGCGGGGGTGGAAATGAGCAGTTCTTC; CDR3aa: CASSQDRTSGGGNEQFF
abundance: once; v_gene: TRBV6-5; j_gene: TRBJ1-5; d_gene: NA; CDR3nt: TGTGCCAGCAGTTCTTGGACACCTAATAGCAATCAGCCCCAGCATTTT; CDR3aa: CASSSWTPNSNQPQHF
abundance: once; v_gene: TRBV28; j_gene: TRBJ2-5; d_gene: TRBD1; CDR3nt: TGTGCCAGCAGCGGGCCGGGACAGGGGTCCCGGGTTCGAGAGACCCAGTACTTC; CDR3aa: CASSGPGQGSRVRETQYF
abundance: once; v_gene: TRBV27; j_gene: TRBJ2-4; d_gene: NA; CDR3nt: TGTGCCAGCAGTTTACACGGGAATTGGAGGGACATTCAGTACTTC; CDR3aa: CASSLHGNWRDIQYF
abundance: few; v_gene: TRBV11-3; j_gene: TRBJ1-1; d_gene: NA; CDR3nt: TGTGCCAGCAGCACCAGAATTTCTGGACGGCAAGCTTTCTTT; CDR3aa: CASSTRISGRQAFF
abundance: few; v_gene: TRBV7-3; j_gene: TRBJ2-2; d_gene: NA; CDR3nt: TGTGCCAGCAGCTCTGGGGCGTTGGGGTCGGGGGAGCTGTTTTTT; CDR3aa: CASSSGALGSGELFF
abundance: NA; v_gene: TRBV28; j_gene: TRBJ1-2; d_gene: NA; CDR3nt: TGTGCCAGCAGTTTCGGGGGGGCGCGTGGCTACACCTTC; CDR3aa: CASSFGGARGYTF
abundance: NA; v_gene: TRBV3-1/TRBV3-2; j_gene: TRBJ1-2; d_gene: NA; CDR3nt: TGTGCCAGCAGCTGGCTGGAACAGGGCGACTATGGCTACACCTTC; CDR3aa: CASSWLEQGDYGYTF
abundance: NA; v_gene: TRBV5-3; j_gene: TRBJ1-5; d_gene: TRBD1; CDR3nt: TGTGCCAGAAGCCGTGGACAGGGGATCCAGCCCCAGCATTTT; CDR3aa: CARSRGQGIQPQHF